This T cell receptor beta chain emerged from a study of blood T cell repertoires in COVID-19. Study context: From T cells, B-cell-depleted T cells, or PBMCs came the material, which was cDNA or gDNA.

Source study methods: Reference gene primer amplification gave nucleated cell count estimates. The table came from immunoSEQ multiplex PCR; TCRdb's copy has only in-frame clones and leaves some out. The V and J calls and clone size come from that table; D and trimming were worked out from the DNA. The sample shows about 240,000 clones, roughly 90% of them seen only once. Germline-derived CDR1 and CDR2 are SGHNT and YYREEE (reference sequence). V gave up 0 bases and J gave up 5 bases, with 11 bases separating them. This CDR3 has 14 residues. Participants, about 18 to 90 years old, spanned around 25 US areas.

Sequencing was carried out using PBMCs or T cells enriched from blood (not recorded which). The TCR comes from a woman aged 25-40 years who had recovered from COVID-19. The rearrangement links TRBV5-4 to TRBJ1-2; no firm D call. This chain's CDR3 is CASSLDTSHYGYTF. In nucleotides, the CDR3 is TGTGCCAGCAGCTTGGATACCAGTCATTATGGCTACACCTTC.